The 14 T cell receptor beta chains listed next were all sequenced from one sample in a study of T cells in localized non-small cell lung cancer. Clones were read by immunoSEQ multiplex PCR, and TCRdb kept only the in-frame ones, dropping some. The table lists 40,000 or so clones, around 75% of them singletons. The starting material was PBMCs, obtained before any cancer treatment. The receptors originated from a woman between 40 and 69 years old with stage II squamous cell lung carcinoma.

The chain joins TRBV27 to TRBJ2-3; 7 bases fit TRBD2. Per germline, CDR1 MNHEY and CDR2 SMNVEV (reference sequence). The CDR3 contains 20 residues. The ends lost 6 bases at V and 2 bases at J; junction bases unmatched: 23. Here the CDR3 DNA reads TGTGCCAGCAGCCCCCTAGGCGGCGGGAGAGAGGGACGGGACACAGATACGCAGTATTTT. Protein product: CASSPLGGGREGRDTDTQYF.

The table lists this clone with a few counts. The chain recombines TRBV16 with TRBJ1-5, with D tentatively TRBD1 (5 bases). There are 14 residues in the CDR3. CDR1 is KGHSY and CDR2 is FQNENV in the germline V gene. Trimming took 3 bases from V and 6 from J, leaving 12 bases between them. CDR3 bases: TGTGCCAGCAGCCACGGCCAGAGGGGTCAGCCCCAGCATTTT. Translated, it gives CASSHGQRGQPQHF.

The CDR3 DNA sequence: TGTGCCAGCAGTGCACCCGGGACCGCCACCTACAATCAGCCCCAGCATTTT. It translates to CASSAPGTATYNQPQHF. This sequence joins TRBV28 and TRBJ1-5, with a weak D call TRBD1 (5 bases). Germline CDR1 is MDHEN and CDR2 is SYDVKM. V lost 5 bases, J lost 3 bases, and 20 bases lay in between. The length of the CDR3 is 17 residues.

V is TRBV7-2 and J is TRBJ2-5; 9 nucleotides line up with TRBD2. CDR1 is SGHTA, CDR2 FQGNSA, per germline. The CDR3 totals 15 residues. V trimming: 5 bases; J trimming: 5 bases; junction bases outside the gene matches: 9. CDR3 in amino acids: CASSIRLAAEETQYF. The CDR3 DNA follows: TGTGCCAGCAGCATTAGACTAGCGGCTGAGGAGACCCAGTACTTC.

This clone was picked up a small number of times. The chain combines TRBV11-3 with TRBJ2-1; a weak D match, TRBD2 (5 bases). V was cut by 5 bases and J by 1 base, with 12 bases left in between. Germline V gives CDR1 SGHNT, CDR2 YENEEA. The CDR3 totals 15 residues. The chain's CDR3 is CASSPTAGSYNEQFF. For the CDR3, the DNA is TGTGCCAGCAGCCCCACGGCGGGTTCCTACAATGAGCAGTTCTTC.

This chain links TRBV19 with TRBJ2-5; 10 bases align to TRBD2. V shed 1 base, J shed 3 bases, and the junction held 5 bases outside the gene matches. CDR1 and CDR2 from the germline V gene are LNHDA and SQIVND (reference sequence). This CDR3 has 16 residues. This CDR3 reads CASSIGDLAGEETQYF. The CDR3 DNA reads TGTGCCAGTAGTATAGGGGACCTAGCGGGAGAAGAGACCCAGTACTTC.

This clone was seen a single time. V is TRBV9 and J is TRBJ2-7; D unclear. The CDR3 length is 15 residues. Germline CDR1 and CDR2: SGDLS and YYNGEE. V was pared by 0 bases and J by 2 bases, with 12 bases between. CDR3 protein: CASSVGPTAPYEQYF. DNA for the CDR3: TGTGCCAGCAGCGTAGGGCCCACTGCTCCCTACGAGCAGTACTTC. The variable domain in full, with the rest retrieved from reference TRBV9 and TRBJ2-7, is DSGVTQTPKHLITATGQRVTLRCSPRSGDLSVYWYQQSLDQGLQFLIQYYNGEERAKGNILERFSAQQFPDLHSELNLSSLELGDSALYFCASSVGPTAPYEQYFGPGTRLTVT.

Only a few counts were recorded for this clone. The chain is built from TRBV28 and TRBJ1-5, with unresolved D. Germline V lookup: CDR1 MDHEN, CDR2 SYDVKM. The CDR3 is 12 amino acids. V was pared by 7 bases and J by 9 bases, with 13 bases between. CDR3 residues: CASTAPRGPQHF. CDR3 DNA sequence: TGTGCCAGCACCGCCCCCAGAGGGCCCCAGCATTTT.

J is TRBJ1-3 and V is TRBV7-2; tentative D call: TRBD1 (6 bases). CDR1 is SGHTA and CDR2 is FQGNSA in the germline V gene. V lost 5 bases and J 0 bases, leaving 14 bases between the germline ends. The CDR3 spans 16 residues. CDR3 loop: CASSPGQTISGNTIYF. CDR3 DNA sequence: TGTGCCAGCAGCCCTGGACAGACGATCTCTGGAAACACCATATATTTT.

The rearrangement links TRBV5-1 to TRBJ2-2; 10 positions match TRBD2. The CDR3 has 20 amino acids. The ends lost 1 base at V and 1 base at J; junction bases unmatched: 13. CDR1 is SGHRS and CDR2 is YFSETQ in the germline V gene. The CDR3 nucleotides read TGCGCCAGCAGCTTGACCCCGGGACTAGCGAAGAACTTGAACACCGGGGAGCTGTTTTTT. As protein: CASSLTPGLAKNLNTGELFF.

The chain is built from TRBV29-1 and TRBJ1-5; perhaps TRBD1 as D (5 bases). Germline lookup yields CDR1 SQVTM and CDR2 ANQGSEA. V dropped 6 bases and J dropped 6 bases, with 18 bases sitting between them. The CDR3 has 14 amino acids. The CDR3 DNA reads as TGCAGCGTCGGTGGGGCGGGAGAGTCTCAGCCCCAGCATTTT. It codes for CSVGGAGESQPQHF.

The chain recombines TRBV7-9 with TRBJ2-3; D possibly corresponds to TRBD2 (7 bases). CDR1 is SEHNR, CDR2 FQNEAQ, per germline (reference sequence). Trimming cost V 6 bases and J 5 bases, with 18 bases left between them. The CDR3 runs 15 residues. CDR3 sequence reads: CASSRLSGGRDTQYF. The CDR3 DNA is TGTGCCAGCAGTCGCCTATCGGGGGGCAGAGATACGCAGTATTTT.

The chain joins TRBV7-9 to TRBJ1-4; 7 bases line up with TRBD1. The CDR3 has 15 amino acids. Germline CDR1 SEHNR, CDR2 FQNEAQ (reference sequence). V dropped 5 bases and J dropped 7; count of bases not matched to a gene: 10. The CDR3 region is CASSPTTGISEKLFF. In DNA form, the CDR3 reads TGTGCCAGCAGCCCGACGACAGGGATTAGTGAAAAACTGTTTTTT.

The chain employs TRBV7-3 and TRBJ2-1, with TRBD1 as a possible D gene (6 bases). Trimming took off 4 bases at V and 5 bases at J, with 12 bases between the two ends. The CDR3 extends over 14 amino acids. CDR1 is SGHTA, CDR2 FQGTGA, per germline. The CDR3 sequence: CASSWLAGDNEQFF. DNA for the CDR3: TGTGCCAGCAGCTGGCTGGCAGGGGACAATGAGCAGTTCTTC.